This T cell receptor (beta chain) is from a study of blood T cell repertoires in COVID-19. After removal of 7 bases from V and 4 bases from J, the junction contained 7 bases not matched to a gene. The CDR3 is 14 residues long. The V gene's germline CDR1 is SNHLY and CDR2 FYNNEI. Profiling relied on immunoSEQ multiplex PCR, and the TCRdb table lists in-frame clones only, not all of them. The sample yields around 58,000 clones, about 89% seen once. The chain carries TRBV2 and TRBJ1-2; TRBD1 aligns across 9 bases. The sequenced sample was peripheral blood. The sequence was collected from a woman aged 60-75 years with active or convalescent COVID-19. In nucleotides, the CDR3 is TGTGCCAGCAAAGAGGACAGGGGTTCCTATGGCTACACCTTC. Translating gives CASKEDRGSYGYTF. The full variable domain, its missing parts supplied by reference TRBV2 and TRBJ1-2, is EPEVTQTPSHQVTQMGQEVILRCVPISNHLYFYWYRQILGQKVEFLVSFYNNEISEKSEIFDDQFSVERPDGSNFTLKIRSTKLEDSAMYFCASKEDRGSYGYTFGSGTRLTVV.